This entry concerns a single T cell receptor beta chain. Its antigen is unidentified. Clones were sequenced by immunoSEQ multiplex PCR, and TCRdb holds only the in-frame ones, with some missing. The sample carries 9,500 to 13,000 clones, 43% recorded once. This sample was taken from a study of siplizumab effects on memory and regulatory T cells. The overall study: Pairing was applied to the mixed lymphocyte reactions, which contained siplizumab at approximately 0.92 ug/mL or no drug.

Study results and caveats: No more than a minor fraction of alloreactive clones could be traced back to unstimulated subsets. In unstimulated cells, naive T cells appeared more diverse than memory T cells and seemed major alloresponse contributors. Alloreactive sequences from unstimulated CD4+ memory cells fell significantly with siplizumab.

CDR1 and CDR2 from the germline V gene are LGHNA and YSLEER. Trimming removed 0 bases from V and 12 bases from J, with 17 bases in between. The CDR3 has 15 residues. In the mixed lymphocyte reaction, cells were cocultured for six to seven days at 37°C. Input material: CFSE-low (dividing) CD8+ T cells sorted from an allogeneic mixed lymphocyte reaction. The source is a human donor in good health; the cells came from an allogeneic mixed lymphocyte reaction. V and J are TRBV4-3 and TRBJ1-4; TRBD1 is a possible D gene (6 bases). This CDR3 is CASSQDRGAFDELFF. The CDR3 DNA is TGCGCCAGCAGCCAAGATCGGGGGGCTTTTGACGAACTGTTTTTT.